The 8 T cell receptor beta chains reported below all come from one sample, sequenced in a study of identical twins. TCRdb fed the 5' RACE reads into MiXCR, producing one record per CDR3 protein. The sample has about 720,000 distinct CDR3 sequences; 15% to 20% are singletons. The same data also went into a second study, on T cells expressing NK-cell markers.

Input material: PBMCs. The receptors stem from a young woman in good health.

Ten or more counts support this clonotype. This sequence joins TRBV20-1 and TRBJ2-7, with a tentative D call TRBD2 (6 bases). Trimming cost V 4 bases and J 0 bases, with 16 bases left between them. The CDR3 is 15 amino acids. CDR1 and CDR2 (germline): DFQATT, SNEGSKA (reference sequence). Here the CDR3 DNA reads TGCAGTGCTAAGGGCAGGGAGGTGTTCTCCTACGAGCAGTACTTC. Translation: CSAKGREVFSYEQYF.

This clonotype has more than one count but fewer than ten. The gene calls are TRBV5-6 and TRBJ2-4; no definite D call. CDR3 length: 14 amino acids. CDR1 is SGHDT, CDR2 YYEEEE, per germline. Deletions cut 0 bases from V and 5 bases from J, with 9 bases between. CDR3 DNA: TGTGCCAGCAGCTTGGATCCTACTCAAAACATTCAGTACTTC. This sequence encodes CASSLDPTQNIQYF.

The J gene is TRBJ2-7, the V gene TRBV5-6, with D tentatively TRBD1 (6 bases). V lost 4 bases and J 0 bases, leaving 17 bases between the germline ends. Germline V gives CDR1 SGHDT, CDR2 YYEEEE. This CDR3 has 16 amino acids. CDR3 in amino acids: CASSPQQGISSYEQYF. The CDR3 DNA sequence: TGTGCCAGCAGCCCCCAACAGGGAATTAGCTCCTACGAGCAGTACTTC.

This CDR3 reads CASSEGTDEQYF. The DNA of the CDR3 is TGCGCCAGCAGTGAGGGGACAGACGAGCAGTACTTC. The rearrangement joins TRBV10-2 to TRBJ2-7, with 7 bases identical to TRBD1. Germline V gene data show CDR1 as WSHSY and CDR2 as SAAADI. The CDR3 has 12 residues. V trimming: 2 bases; J trimming: 5 bases; junction bases outside the gene matches: 0.

This clonotype has only a few counts. In nucleotides, the CDR3 is TGTGCCAGCAGCTCCCGGACCTATAGCTCCTACGAGCAGTACTTC. Translating gives CASSSRTYSSYEQYF. The chain recombines TRBV7-9 with TRBJ2-7; D remains ambiguous. The V end was cut by 4 bases, the J end by 0 bases, with 13 bases between. This CDR3 region has 15 residues. Germline V gene sequence: CDR1 SEHNR, CDR2 FQNEAQ (reference sequence).

The chain carries TRBV11-2 and TRBJ2-1, with 8 nucleotides matching TRBD1. The CDR3 runs 14 residues. V lost 5 bases to trimming and J lost 9 bases; unmatched junction nucleotides: 9. Per the germline V gene, CDR1 is SGHAT and CDR2 is FQNNGV. CDR3 in amino acids: CASSVLQGAAEQFF. In DNA form, the CDR3 reads TGTGCCAGCAGCGTTCTCCAGGGGGCAGCTGAGCAGTTCTTC. Using reference TRBV11-2 and TRBJ2-1 for the parts outside the CDR3, the full variable domain is EAGVAQSPRYKIIEKRQSVAFWCNPISGHATLYWYQQILGQGPKLLIQFQNNGVVDDSQLPKDRFSAERLKGVDSTLKIQPAKLEDSAVYLCASSVLQGAAEQFFGPGTRLTVL.

The chain carries TRBV10-3 and TRBJ2-7; D assignment may be TRBD1 or TRBD2 (5 bases each). CDR1 and CDR2 (germline): ENHRY, SYGVKD. V shed 6 bases and J shed 4 bases, with 13 bases lying between them. This CDR3 is 13 amino acids long. The CDR3 DNA reads as TGTGCCATCAGGCCGGGACCCAAATACGAGCAGTACTTC. Its translation is CAIRPGPKYEQYF.

In its sample, this clonotype was seen many times. This rearrangement joins TRBV12-3 or TRBV12-4 to TRBJ2-7; D is unresolved. Between the trimmed V and J ends, which lost 0 bases and 3 bases, there was a span of 3 bases. This CDR3 spans 12 amino acids. The CDR3 DNA reads TGTGCCAGCAGTTTAGCCTTCTACGAGCAGTACTTC. Translation: CASSLAFYEQYF.